This T cell receptor (beta chain) was sequenced during a study of T cell repertoires in cytomegalovirus infection. TCRdb reanalysed the reads using MiXCR and keeps one entry per CDR3 protein. The table shows about 260,000 distinct CDR3 sequences, with approximately 9.1% occurring only once. This clonotype was detected a few times. Its matching antigen is unknown. The CDR3 contains 16 residues. J gave up 1 base and V 8 bases, and 10 bases lay outside the gene matches. In germline, CDR1 is MNHNY, CDR2 SVGAGI (reference sequence). Study observations and caveats: Cumulated frequencies of public TCR beta families served to identify carriers of CMV plus the relevant HLA.

This TCR was recovered from a human donor in good health (CMV status not recorded). Some clones in this sample may be carry-over from other donors' samples. This rearrangement joins TRBV6-6 to TRBJ2-7, with 11 bases matching TRBD2. The sample taken for sequencing was PBMCs. The DNA for the CDR3 is TGTGCCAGCGCCTCACCACTAGCGGGAGTTTCCTACGAGCAGTACTTC. Protein sequence: CASASPLAGVSYEQYF.